The rows below give T cell receptor beta chains drawn from one sample of a study of T cell responses to AZD1222 COVID-19 vaccine. TCRdb's copy holds only in-frame clones and misses some; the assay was immunoSEQ multiplex PCR. The profile shows about 180,000 clones, 80% to 90% of them singletons. Sample: peripheral blood, taken 28 days after the second AZD1222 dose. The receptors here all came from an adult who received the AZD1222 COVID-19 vaccine. Both conserved end residues are part of each CDR3. A D gene is named only where the DNA matches it firmly. Where a row states a size, it is once, few, many or the class of an expanded clone; other rows omit it.

J gene,clone size,V gene,D gene,CDR3 DNA,CDR3 protein
TRBJ1-1,few,TRBV28,-,TGTGCCAGCAGTGAGATCCGACCGGGCACTGAAGCTTTCTTT,CASSEIRPGTEAFF
TRBJ1-4,-,TRBV4-2,-,TGTGCCAGCAGCCAGGGGGGGGCAGGGGAAAAACTGTTTTTT,CASSQGGAGEKLFF
TRBJ2-3,-,TRBV27,TRBD2,TGTGCCAGCAGTTCCCCTAGCGGGGGGGTCGTTGATACGCAGTATTTT,CASSSPSGGVVDTQYF
TRBJ2-4,-,TRBV6-2/TRBV6-3,-,TGTGCCAGCAGTTACCCTGAGGGGGGCGCCCTCGAAAACATTCAGTACTTC,CASSYPEGGALENIQYF
TRBJ1-1,-,TRBV9,-,TGTGCCAGCAGCGTAGTTGTGACAGGGAACACTGAAGCTTTCTTT,CASSVVVTGNTEAFF
TRBJ2-3,-,TRBV30,-,TGTGCCTGGAGGACCCCGGCACAGGATACGCAGTATTTT,CAWRTPAQDTQYF
TRBJ1-1,-,TRBV11-3,-,TGTGCCAGCAGCTTAGCGGGGAGTAGGGAAGCTTTCTTT,CASSLAGSREAFF
TRBJ2-7,-,TRBV7-9,TRBD2,TGTGCCAGCAGCCAGACTAGCGGGAGAGGTGAGCAGTACTTC,CASSQTSGRGEQYF
TRBJ2-7,-,TRBV25-1,TRBD2,TGTGCCAGCAGTGGTTATAGCGGGGGGGGTCAGGAGCAGTACTTC,CASSGYSGGGQEQYF
TRBJ1-5,-,TRBV19,-,TGTGCCAGTACCTCGACAGGCAATCAGCCCCAGCATTTT,CASTSTGNQPQHF
TRBJ1-2,-,TRBV5-6,TRBD1,TGTGCCAGCAGCTTCGGACAGGGGGGCCACTATGGCTACACCTTC,CASSFGQGGHYGYTF
TRBJ1-2,-,TRBV11-2,-,TGTGCCAGCAGCTTGGGCCTGAGGGGCAACCGACCTAACTATGGCTACACCTTC,CASSLGLRGNRPNYGYTF
TRBJ2-5,-,TRBV9,-,TGTGCCAGCAGCGTAGGGCGGGGGCCTTACCAAGAGACCCAGTACTTC,CASSVGRGPYQETQYF
TRBJ1-1,-,TRBV12-3/TRBV12-4,-,TGTGCCAGCAGTCTACAGGGATTTGGTGAAGCTTTCTTT,CASSLQGFGEAFF
TRBJ2-7,-,TRBV7-2,TRBD1,TGTGCCAGCAGCATTGCCGGGACAGGGATAGTGGGGGACTGGGAGCAGTACTTC,CASSIAGTGIVGDWEQYF
TRBJ2-7,few,TRBV6-5,-,TGTGCCAGCAGTTACTCGGGGGGCGAGTCCTACGAGCAGTACTTC,CASSYSGGESYEQYF
TRBJ1-6,-,TRBV25-1,TRBD1,TGTGCCAGCAGGACGGGACAGGGAAATTCACCCCTCCACTTT,CASRTGQGNSPLHF
TRBJ1-6,once,TRBV6-5,-,TGTGCCAGCAGTTATTGGGGGAAGGGGCTAAATTCACCCCTCCACTTT,CASSYWGKGLNSPLHF
TRBJ1-2,-,TRBV13,-,TGTGCCAGCAGCTTAGATAAGAATGGCTACACCTTC,CASSLDKNGYTF
TRBJ1-3,-,TRBV11-3,-,TGTGCCAGCAGCTCTGGGCCTGGAAACACCATATATTTT,CASSSGPGNTIYF
TRBJ1-6,-,TRBV6-5,TRBD1,TGTGCCAGCAGTTACACCTGGACAGGGGGAGGTTCACCCCTCCACTTT,CASSYTWTGGGSPLHF
TRBJ2-2,-,TRBV6-5,-,TGTGCCAGCACCCCCCTACTTGGTAGCACCGGGGAGCTGTTTTTT,CASTPLLGSTGELFF
TRBJ2-2,-,TRBV5-4,-,TGTGCCAGCAGCTTGGCCCCTTGGGGGGCGAACACCGGGGAGCTGTTTTTT,CASSLAPWGANTGELFF
TRBJ2-2,-,TRBV30,TRBD1,TGTGCCTGGAGCCGGGACAGGGACACCGGGGAGCTGTTTTTT,CAWSRDRDTGELFF
TRBJ1-2,-,TRBV11-2,-,TGTGCCAGCAGCCCCGCATGGGAGGGTAACTATGGCTACACCTTC,CASSPAWEGNYGYTF
TRBJ2-5,-,TRBV5-4,TRBD2,TGTGCCAGCAGCTTTGGGAGGGGAAAAGAGACCCAGTACTTC,CASSFGRGKETQYF
TRBJ2-2,few,TRBV30,-,TGTGCCTGGAGTACCCTGGGAAGCAACACCGGGGAGCTGTTTTTT,CAWSTLGSNTGELFF
TRBJ1-2,-,TRBV5-1,-,TGCGCCAGCAGCTTGGTGGGTGTGGGTGCCGCCTATGGCTACACCTTC,CASSLVGVGAAYGYTF
TRBJ2-7,once,TRBV30,-,-,CAWSVGTGSYF
TRBJ1-2,once,TRBV18,TRBD1,TGTGCCAGCTCACTGGACAGGGGGCCGGAAGGCTACACCTTC,CASSLDRGPEGYTF
TRBJ1-4,-,TRBV21-1,-,TGTGCCAGCAGCGAAGCGAGCCCATCGGGGAATGAAAAACTGTTTTTT,CASSEASPSGNEKLFF
TRBJ1-1,-,TRBV19,-,TGTGCCAGTAGTTTACTCGGGAGCTTCAACACTGAAGCTTTCTTT,CASSLLGSFNTEAFF
TRBJ1-4,-,TRBV9,-,TGTGCCAGCAGCCGAACACCCCGCCAGACAACTAATGAAAAACTGTTTTTT,CASSRTPRQTTNEKLFF
TRBJ2-3,-,TRBV30,TRBD2,TGTGCCTGGAGTGTCTCTAGCGGGGGGACAGATACGCAGTATTTT,CAWSVSSGGTDTQYF
TRBJ1-2,-,TRBV9,-,TGTGCCAGCAGCGCTACAGTCTATGGCTACACCTTC,CASSATVYGYTF
TRBJ1-2,-,TRBV3-1/TRBV3-2,-,TGTGCCAGCAGCCAAGAGGGACGGGATGGCTACACCTTC,CASSQEGRDGYTF